The source of this TCR beta chain is a study of T cells in narcolepsy. The V gene end was trimmed by 5 bases and the J gene end by 9 bases; junction bases not matched to a gene: 17. Germline loops: CDR1 MNHEY, CDR2 SMNVEV (reference sequence). This CDR3 is built from 17 residues. The repertoire was sequenced with immunoSEQ multiplex PCR; TCRdb's copy has only in-frame clones and lacks some. The sample has tens of thousands of clones, approximately 84% seen once. This clone was seen just once. The sample comprised CD45RA- memory CD4+ T cells from PBMCs. The chain is built from TRBV27 and TRBJ2-2; 8 positions agree with TRBD1. The receptor was isolated from a human donor with narcolepsy. This CDR3 reads CASSPSTGVERIRELFF. CDR3 bases: TGTGCCAGCAGTCCCTCGACAGGGGTGGAACGTATTCGGGAGCTGTTTTTT.